This T cell receptor (beta chain) was recorded in a study of blood T cell repertoires in COVID-19 (dated by TCRdb to about 2020). Regarding the study in general: The collaborator samples originated in the United States, Italy and Spain and spanned the acute and convalescent phases of COVID-19. The repertoires were released in a freely available public database meant as a resource for research on the immune response to SARS-CoV-2. The prospective study material was composed of cDNA or gDNA derived from T cells, B-cell-depleted T cells, or PBMCs. Nearly every sample came with metadata listing a de-identified subject ID, COVID-19 status, age in years and sex. Where available, HLA class I and class II types were obtained from metadata supplied by the sample provider rather than from assay-based typing. Deeply sampled blood TCRbeta repertoires from subjects exposed to, actively infected with, or recovered from COVID-19 were included in the dataset. The samples were drawn from two sources: the first 160 participants of the ongoing ImmuneRACE study, and approximately 1,300 subjects contributed by 6 global collaborators. What the research found in general, with its limitations: Clinical and demographic metadata were provided uncurated, with the amount varying by source and participant.

The immunoSEQ Assay, a bias-controlled multiplex PCR, was used to amplify TCRbeta CDR3 regions from genomic DNA. In the paper's pipeline: The number of nucleated cells in each sample was estimated from the amplification of reference gene primers within the assay. To quantify the absolute abundance of each unique TCRbeta CDR3 rearrangement, sequence reads were collapsed and filtered. Productive Simpson clonality was computed per sample as the square root of Simpson's diversity index over productive rearrangements. As stored in TCRdb, this immuneACCESS dataset retains in-frame rearrangements with V and J assigned. A fraction of the clones does not appear; measured against another copy, unresolved V genes explain less than half of the discrepancy, and the remainder lacks a known reason. The V and J calls and clone size come from that table; D and trimming were worked out from the DNA. The sample contains 490,000 or so clones, 70% to 90% of them found a single time. In total, the top ten clones hold roughly 8.5% of the sample.

The CDR3 holds 15 amino acids from the cysteine to the phenylalanine. Only the CDR3 DNA is retained, 45 bases long and in frame from the first base. CDR1 is given as SNHLY and CDR2 as FYNNEI, both from the germline V gene. At the junction V is shortened by 4 bases and J by 0 bases, with 10 bases in between. To note about this clone: There is no known antigen for this receptor. Within one base of it there is no much larger clone, and no base qualities were kept.

Enrolling through a virtual design, the prospective study's participants ranged in age from roughly 18 to 100 years and lived across more than 20 United States geographic areas. Cohort assignment in the prospective study relied on participant-reported clinical history from a screening survey and a study questionnaire. ImmuneRACE Cohort 3 recovered participants were defined by two consecutive negative NP/OP PCR tests, healthcare professional clearance, or symptom resolution. Each participant in the prospective study had whole blood, serum and a nasopharyngeal or oropharyngeal swab collected by mobile phlebotomists. Prospective study participants could optionally give additional blood draws and questionnaires over an approximately 2-month period. Before DNA extraction, blood samples from the prospective study were shipped at room temperature or frozen.

The TCR sequence derives from a woman aged 55-70 years who had recovered from COVID-19. This receptor chain uses TRBV2 and TRBJ1-5; the D gene remains uncertain. Sequenced sample: PBMCs or T cells enriched from blood (not recorded which). For the CDR3, the sequence is CASSAEGGSNQPQHF. The DNA sequence is TGTGCCAGCAGTGCGGAGGGAGGTAGCAATCAGCCCCAGCATTTT.